This T cell receptor beta chain was identified during a study of cytomegalovirus exposure and HLA in healthy donors (dated 2017 in TCRdb). The study in broad terms: An earlier analysis of roughly 610 of the donors reported 276 Gb of sequence data and around 100 million unique TCR beta sequences obtained from roughly 170 million T cells. Approximately 300 gigabases of sequencing data and approximately 80 million unique TCR sequences were included in an early release covering over 600 HLA-typed donors. The genetic ancestry cluster associated with self-reported Caucasian donors included about 81% of the roughly 410 genotyped donors. The study aimed to test whether cataloging public T cell receptors could reveal signatures of past pathogen exposure. The study profiled the T cell repertoires of some 610 subjects by immunosequencing and related them to cytomegalovirus serostatus. A separate validation cohort of about 110 different subjects was used in addition to the 666-subject first cohort. High-throughput TCR immunosequencing, statistical association of individual TCRs with disease status, and machine learning were combined to predict cytomegalovirus infection status. In a later analysis, previously published TCR beta repertoires from several hundred donors were re-analyzed and high-resolution HLA genotyping was added so that TCR occurrence patterns could be studied. In the later analysis, no new phenotypic data were used to find candidate immune exposures; instead, reliance was placed on TCR beta sequences and their occurrence across donors. To decide whether each TCR beta V gene segment behaved as functional or pseudogenic, an earlier analysis of some 600 of the donors relied on high-throughput TCR beta sequencing. Alongside the repertoire data, information on donor age, sex, ethnicity and CMV serostatus was compiled. Genome-wide SNP genotypes for about three fifths of the roughly 700 donors were used in a later genetic analysis, which treated that subset as a discovery cohort. Every repertoire in the discovery cohort had been generated on one and the same sequencing platform. HLA typing included class I and class II loci at four-digit resolution. The number of donors typed differed by locus, with about 629-640 for A, B, C, DRB1 and DQB1, roughly 550 for DQA1, approximately 580 for DPA1, and under 490 for DPB1. Because of strong linkage in the cohort, five DR-DQ haplotypes were treated as single units for association and clustering. Among roughly 400 genotyped donors of the cohort, an average of approximately 240,000 unique TCR beta nucleotide sequences was sequenced per donor, of which about 18% were non-productive.

The cohort was made up of under 800 healthy bone marrow donors. At the time of sampling, every cohort member was nominally healthy, though immune exposures that went unrecorded were likely present. CMV serostatus was recorded as positive for about 300 and negative for about half of the 666 cohort members, whereas no CMV serostatus was recorded for the donor in question. A peripheral blood sample was provided by each donor, and peripheral blood mononuclear cells were used for TCR beta sequencing. The Qiagen DNeasy Blood Extraction Kit was used to extract genomic DNA from the blood cell samples. Libraries were constructed by the immunoSEQ multiplex PCR assay. The multiplex PCR relied on a mix of 60 forward primers for TCR Vbeta segments and 13 reverse primers for TCR Jbeta segments. Amplification of the CDR3 region of rearranged TCR beta genes was performed with a multiplex PCR assay on genomic DNA. The Illumina HiSeq System was used to sequence the amplified TCR beta libraries as 87-base-pair reads. In the source study's methods: A later analysis tallied approximately 87 million unique TCR beta chains across the 666 repertoires, and some 10 million of those chains were shared by two or more donors. A nearest-neighbor algorithm error-corrected the raw reads and collapsed the reads into unique sequences, merging closely related sequences to remove PCR and sequencing errors. V, D and J gene segments were assigned by aligning CDR3 sequences to IMGT reference sequences. For a sequence to be retained, a match of at least six nucleotides to both a V gene segment and a J gene segment was required. A rearrangement was called productive if the CDR3 had no stop codons and remained in frame with V and J, and every other rearrangement was called non-productive. CDR3 was defined by IMGT convention, running from the second conserved V-encoded cysteine to the conserved J-encoded phenylalanine. The earlier analysis of about 570 of the donors excluded any sequence lacking an unambiguous match to a single V gene segment. In an earlier analysis of more than 500 of the donors, a V segment was called functional when productive rearrangements were above 56.7%, and segregating when the standard deviation between donors exceeded 5%. To diagnose cytomegalovirus status from the catalog of TCR beta chain sequences, a statistical classification framework was built. In a later analysis, TCR nucleotide sequences were compared against IMGT/GENE-DB human TR gene sequences so that V and J genes could be assigned. A later analysis assigned CDR3 sequences and most-parsimonious VDJ recombination scenarios with the TCRdist pipeline. A later analysis defined each TCR beta chain by its CDR3 amino acid sequence plus V-gene family, and excluded reads lacking a unique V-gene family. To address suspected cross-contamination and a sequencing artifact, a later analysis removed around 600 highly shared, low-generation-probability nucleotide sequences. A later analysis calculated a clonal expansion index for each public chain from normalized within-repertoire ranks of inferred template counts. A later analysis computed generation probabilities with a VDJ recombination model fitted to out-of-frame rearrangements, and checked the results against IGoR. In a later analysis, hypergeometric tests were used to score TCR-TCR, TCR-HLA and TCR-CMV co-occurrence, with a repertoire-size bias correction applied to TCR pairs. False discovery rates were estimated in a later analysis by permuting HLA or CMV assignments 20 times. A later analysis grouped co-occurring TCRs with DBSCAN, adding TCRdist sequence similarity when clustering within HLA-allele-positive subsets. For co-occurrence clustering, repertoires with fewer than 30,000 or more than 120,000 public chains were excluded, along with about five repertoires with anomalous nucleotide sharing. As stored in TCRdb, this immuneACCESS dataset retains in-frame rearrangements with V and J assigned. A fraction of the clones does not appear; measured against another copy, unresolved V genes explain less than half of the discrepancy, and the remainder lacks a known reason. The V and J calls and the clone size are those of that table, but D and trimming were determined from the DNA. Recorded for this sample are around 130,000 clones; about 78% of them occurred a single time. The ten largest make up about 3.1% of the sample.

A remark on this clone: Its antigen has not been determined. Per-base qualities were not stored, and no clone one base away is much larger.

What the study reported, not specific to this receptor: Because HLA typing was missing for some donors at each locus, association tests included only the typed subset. A later genetic analysis associated a missense DCLRE1C variant with V-gene and J-gene trimming of TCR beta chains, and an independent cohort replicated the association. The study listed 150 to 200 TCR beta chains as associated with cytomegalovirus. Several of the top co-occurrence clusters appeared to be linked to parvovirus B19, influenza, CMV and Epstein-Barr virus, according to a later analysis. Because the 87-base-pair reads could not distinguish some IMGT-functional V segments, including TRBV6-2 and TRBV6-3, those segments were excluded. This cohort had only TCR beta chains sequenced, and the lack of alpha or paired-chain data limited which features could be detected. The authors suggested that the approach could potentially be generalized to other disease states and immunological phenotypes. The sequencing pipeline was judged likely to have produced a cluster of highly shared sequence variants as a technical artifact. Across donors, most TCR sequences were observed very rarely, whereas some public TCRs were present in many individuals. Immune exposure information for the cohort was limited to CMV serostatus. Sequencing depth was assumed to be roughly uniform across donors in the presence/absence analyses, though that assumption may not hold. In a later analysis, most CMV-associated TCR beta chains were found to appear HLA-restricted, with HLA associations seemingly driven largely by CMV exposure. A later genetic analysis reported fewer N-insertions in productive TCRs among donors in an Asian-associated ancestry cluster than the approximately 670-donor mean. The earlier analysis of 587 of the donors excluded roughly 16 rarely observed V segments, including chromosome 9 orphons, because counts were too low. Broadly in line with IMGT annotations, most TCR beta V segments showed up in productive rearrangements about 87% or about 30% of the time in an earlier analysis of roughly 590 of the donors. Compared with equally common non-associated chains, HLA-associated TCR beta chains in a later analysis were more clonally expanded and had lower generation probabilities. The classifier was reported to diagnose cytomegalovirus status with high specificity and sensitivity in both the original cohort and the validation cohort. A few of the identified cytomegalovirus-associated TCR beta chains were confirmed in vitro to be specific for cytomegalovirus antigens. Correlated functional status among segregating V segments might be attributable to linkage disequilibrium, but an unknown experimental factor could not be ruled out. Assigning TCR associations to individual alleles was difficult when HLA alleles, especially DR and DQ, strongly co-occurred. A further reported finding was that TCR beta sequences accurately predicted the HLA-A and HLA-B alleles for most subjects in the first cohort. A later analysis found that TCR association rates varied across HLA loci, with DRB1 alleles showing the most associated TCRs and HLA-C alleles the fewest. At a false discovery rate of 0.05, a later analysis linked under 20,000 TCR beta sequences to specific HLA alleles.

Inclusive of the bounding cysteine and phenylalanine, the CDR3 is 14 residues long. Just CDR3 DNA is preserved here, 42 bases in frame from base 1. This receptor was identified in a human donor in good health. Sequenced: PBMCs. The rearrangement joined TRBV6-7 to TRBJ2-7; D gene: possibly TRBD2, on 5 matching bases. TRBJ2-5 matches the DNA end more closely, so the J call is doubtful. TRBV6-7 is noted as an ORF with a role that remains uncertain. CDR3 sequence: CASSYRDHYETQYF. The bases read TGTGCCAGCAGTTACCGGGATCATTACGAGACCCAGTACTTC.